These 30 T cell receptor beta chains share one sample of origin, sequenced in a study of CD8 T cells in ankylosing spondylitis. TCRdb reprocessed the 5' RACE reads with MiXCR, giving one entry per CDR3 protein. The data contain about 140,000 distinct CDR3 sequences, roughly 30% of them singletons. Sequencing used synovial fluid, either unsorted or a sorted T cell fraction (not recorded which). All receptors derive from a male donor with ankylosing spondylitis.

This chain connects TRBV30 to TRBJ2-1; the match to TRBD2 covers 7 bases. Per germline, CDR1 GTSNPN and CDR2 SVGIG (reference sequence). V was pared by 2 bases and J by 0 bases, with 7 bases of the junction left unmatched. This CDR3 is 16 amino acids long. In DNA, the CDR3 is TGTGCCTGGAGTACATTGGGACTAAGCTCCTACAATGAGCAGTTCTTC. It encodes CAWSTLGLSSYNEQFF.

This sequence joins TRBV29-1 and TRBJ1-2; tentative D call: TRBD1 (5 bases). The V end lost 6 bases, the J end lost 0 bases, and 14 bases lay between the germline ends. The germline CDR1 and CDR2 sequences are SQVTM and ANQGSEA. CDR3 size: 14 residues. CDR3 nucleotide sequence: TGCAGCGTGTTCGGGACGGCCGCTAACTATGGCTACACCTTC. Amino acid sequence: CSVFGTAANYGYTF.

This clonotype has a handful of counts. The chain couples TRBV6-5 to TRBJ1-1; D uncertain. Germline CDR1 is MNHEY and CDR2 is SVGAGI. This CDR3 region has 14 residues. V was shortened by 4 bases and J by 1 base, with 10 bases between the two germline ends. CDR3 bases: TGTGCCAGCAGTTCGGCAGCTACGAACACTGAAGCTTTCTTT. Translation gives CASSSAATNTEAFF.

This clonotype showed up many times. The CDR3 loop reads CASSTNRDTSYEQYF. CDR3 DNA sequence: TGTGCCAGCAGTACTAACCGGGACACCTCCTACGAGCAGTACTTC. V is TRBV27 and J is TRBJ2-7, with D possibly matching TRBD1 (6 bases). The ends were cut back, 5 bases at V and 0 bases at J, with 14 bases in the middle. This CDR3 is 15 amino acids long. The germline V gene encodes CDR1 MNHEY and CDR2 SMNVEV (reference sequence).

This clonotype was detected a few times. V is TRBV11-1 and J is TRBJ2-3, with 9 bases fitting TRBD1. V gave up 1 base and J gave up 2 bases; unmatched junction bases: 10. The germline V gene encodes CDR1 SGHAT and CDR2 FQDESV (reference sequence). This CDR3 comprises 18 residues. This CDR3 reads CASSLDPRGQGYTDTQYF. The CDR3 DNA reads as TGTGCCAGCAGCTTAGACCCTCGGGGACAGGGCTACACAGATACGCAGTATTTT.

The V gene is TRBV7-6, the J gene TRBJ2-1; TRBD2 matches 7 bases. Germline V lookup: CDR1 SGHVS, CDR2 FNYEAQ. CDR3 size: 15 residues. V was pared by 4 bases and J by 6 bases, with 9 bases of the junction left unmatched. CDR3 DNA: TGTGCCAGCAGCTCGACTAGCCCTCCGGGCAATGAGCAGTTCTTC. Translation gives CASSSTSPPGNEQFF. The variable domain in full, with the rest retrieved from reference TRBV7-6 and TRBJ2-1, is GAGVSQSPRYKVTKRGQDVALRCDPISGHVSLYWYRQALGQGPEFLTYFNYEAQQDKSGLPNDRFSAERPEGSISTLTIQRTEQRDSAMYRCASSSTSPPGNEQFFGPGTRLTVL.

This clonotype turned up a few times. The rearrangement links TRBV29-1 to TRBJ1-2; TRBD1 is a possible D gene (5 bases). V gave up 6 bases and J gave up 4 bases, with 9 bases separating them. There are 11 residues in the CDR3. The V gene's germline CDR1 is SQVTM and CDR2 ANQGSEA. CDR3 bases: TGCAGCGTCGGCCAGGGCTATGGCTACACCTTC. This codes for CSVGQGYGYTF.

In this sample, this clonotype turned up many times. The J gene is TRBJ1-2, the V gene TRBV5-5; maybe TRBD1 (5 bases). Trimming left V 4 bases short and J 3 bases short, with 10 bases between. This CDR3 has 13 amino acids. The V gene's germline CDR1 is SGHKS and CDR2 YYEKEE (reference sequence). The chain's CDR3 is CASSRGTDYGYTF. CDR3 in DNA: TGTGCCAGCAGCCGTGGGACGGACTATGGCTACACCTTC.

The chain links TRBV30 to TRBJ1-2, with D unresolved. This CDR3 is built from 13 residues. Germline V lookup: CDR1 GTSNPN, CDR2 SVGIG (reference sequence). V lost 3 bases and J lost 9, with 17 bases in between. The CDR3 is CAWSDTGYDSYTF. CDR3 in DNA: TGTGCCTGGAGCGACACGGGGTATGATAGCTACACCTTC. Filled out from reference TRBV30 and TRBJ1-2, the complete variable domain reads SQTIHQWPATLVQPVGSPLSLECTVEGTSNPNLYWYRQAAGRGLQLLFYSVGIGQISSEVPQNLSASRPQDRQFILSSKKLLLSDSGFYLCAWSDTGYDSYTFGSGTRLTVV.

A word on this clonotype: This may stem from a read error, because a much larger clone lies one nucleotide away. J is TRBJ2-7 and V is TRBV10-3, with D tentatively TRBD1 (5 bases). V gave up 2 bases and J gave up 2 bases, with 7 bases separating them. In germline, CDR1 is ENHRY, CDR2 SYGVKD. The CDR3 has 13 residues. CDR3 residues: CAISESRAYEQYF. CDR3 in DNA: TGTGCCATCAGTGAGAGCAGGGCCTACGAGCAGTACTTC.

This clonotype was observed many times. V and J are TRBV29-1 and TRBJ2-5; possibly TRBD2 for D (5 bases). V was clipped by 1 base and J by 6 bases, with 6 bases between them. Germline lookup yields CDR1 SQVTM and CDR2 ANQGSEA. The CDR3 has 11 amino acids. The CDR3 coding sequence is TGCAGCGTTGAAGCGGGGAAGACCCAGTACTTC. Translation: CSVEAGKTQYF.

The rearrangement links TRBV18 to TRBJ2-5; D remains unclear. The CDR3 contains 13 residues. CDR1 KGHSH and CDR2 LQKENI come from the germline V gene. Trimming stripped 2 bases from V and 5 bases from J, with 9 bases between. CDR3 sequence reads: CASSPSLSETQYF. In DNA form, the CDR3 reads TGTGCCAGCTCACCAAGTCTGAGTGAGACCCAGTACTTC. Drawing the rest from reference TRBV18 and TRBJ2-5, the complete variable domain is NAGVMQNPRHLVRRRGQEARLRCSPMKGHSHVYWYRQLPEEGLKFMVYLQKENIIDESGMPKERFSAEFPKEGPSILRIQQVVRGDSAAYFCASSPSLSETQYFGPGTRLLVL.

This clonotype was detected ten times or more. The V gene is TRBV20-1, the J gene TRBJ2-1; D is undetermined. Germline V gene data show CDR1 as DFQATT and CDR2 as SNEGSKA (reference sequence). V lost 2 bases and J 0 bases, leaving 8 bases between the germline ends. The CDR3 has 14 amino acids. The CDR3 DNA is TGCAGTGCTAGACCGCTGAGCTCCTACAATGAGCAGTTCTTC. Amino acids: CSARPLSSYNEQFF.

This clonotype has just a few counts. The rearrangement uses TRBV7-6 and TRBJ2-7, with D unresolved. The CDR3 has 15 residues. The V end was cut by 8 bases, the J end by 0 bases, with 17 bases between. Germline-derived CDR1 and CDR2 are SGHVS and FNYEAQ. CDR3 in amino acids: CASSVQVAASYEQYF. The DNA of the CDR3 is TGTGCCAGCTCCGTTCAAGTGGCCGCCTCCTACGAGCAGTACTTC.

This clonotype was counted only a few times. V gene TRBV2 combines with J gene TRBJ1-5, with D uncertain. CDR1 is SNHLY, CDR2 FYNNEI, per germline. The CDR3 is 14 residues long. The germline V and J ends were trimmed by 4 bases and 0 bases, with 7 bases remaining between them. The CDR3 bases are TGTGCCAGCAGTGTAGGTATTAGCAATCAGCCCCAGCATTTT. This gives the protein CASSVGISNQPQHF.

CDR3 nucleotide sequence: TGTGCCAGCAGTGCAGTTTCTGGGGCCAACGTCCTGACTTTC. It codes for CASSAVSGANVLTF. This rearrangement joins TRBV9 to TRBJ2-6; D call uncertain. This CDR3 comprises 14 residues. CDR1 SGDLS and CDR2 YYNGEE come from the germline V gene. With 5 bases removed from V and 1 base from J, the gap between germline ends came to 7 bases.

V usage is TRBV20-1 and J usage is TRBJ2-7; 7 bases are shared with TRBD1. The ends lost 2 bases at V and 9 bases at J; junction bases unmatched: 13. The V gene's germline CDR1 is DFQATT and CDR2 SNEGSKA (reference sequence). CDR3 size: 14 residues. The CDR3 nucleotides read TGCAGTGCTAGACCAACCCGGGACAGCCTGGGGCAGTACTTC. Residues: CSARPTRDSLGQYF.

The V gene is TRBV5-1, the J gene TRBJ2-1; TRBD2 matches at 7 bases. Per germline, CDR1 SGHRS and CDR2 YFSETQ. The CDR3 length is 14 residues. Unmatched junction bases numbered 4, after V lost 6 bases and J lost 1 base. CDR3 bases: TGCGCCAGCACCTCCGGGGGGTCCTACAATGAGCAGTTCTTC. Its protein product is CASTSGGSYNEQFF.

V gene TRBV5-6 combines with J gene TRBJ2-4; D is undetermined. The CDR3 is 15 amino acids. Germline assignment: CDR1 SGHDT and CDR2 YYEEEE. Trimming left V 1 base short and J 0 bases short, with 8 bases between. CDR3 nucleotide sequence: TGTGCCAGCAGCTTGTTGTCAGTAGCCAAAAACATTCAGTACTTC. It is translated as CASSLLSVAKNIQYF.

The rearrangement uses TRBV10-2 and TRBJ1-1, with D possibly being TRBD1 (6 bases). This CDR3 has 14 residues. Germline CDR1 and CDR2: WSHSY and SAAADI. Between the trimmed V and J ends, which lost 7 bases and 1 base, there was a span of 13 bases. The CDR3 sequence: CASTRGAENTEAFF. The DNA for the CDR3 is TGCGCCAGCACCCGGGGGGCAGAGAACACTGAAGCTTTCTTT.

This sequence joins TRBV3-1 and TRBJ1-1; D not resolved. CDR1 and CDR2 (germline): LGHDT, YNNKEL (reference sequence). V lost 3 bases, J lost 2 bases, and 4 bases lay in between. This CDR3 has 12 amino acids. CDR3 amino acids: CASSHSNTEAFF. The CDR3 bases are TGTGCCAGCAGCCATTCCAACACTGAAGCTTTCTTT.

This clonotype was detected many times. J is TRBJ1-6 and V is TRBV5-1, with D perhaps TRBD1 (5 bases). V gave up 3 bases and J gave up 4 bases, with 11 bases separating them. Germline V gives CDR1 SGHRS, CDR2 YFSETQ. This CDR3 is 15 amino acids long. CDR3 sequence: CASSSTGNYNSPLHF. The CDR3 DNA sequence: TGCGCCAGCAGCTCTACAGGAAATTATAATTCACCCCTCCACTTT.

This clonotype was detected only a few times. V gene TRBV9 combines with J gene TRBJ2-1, with D possibly matching TRBD1 (6 bases). The germline CDR1 and CDR2 sequences are SGDLS and YYNGEE. The V end was cut by 0 bases, the J end by 5 bases, with 15 bases between. This CDR3 has 16 amino acids. CDR3 amino acids: CASSVGPNWGHNEQFF. In nucleotides, the CDR3 is TGTGCCAGCAGCGTAGGCCCCAACTGGGGGCACAATGAGCAGTTCTTC.

This clonotype was observed a handful of times. This chain uses TRBV2 with TRBJ1-5, with a tentative D call TRBD1 (6 bases). This CDR3 region has 14 residues. V lost 6 bases to trimming and J lost 3 bases, with 12 bases between them. In germline, CDR1 is SNHLY, CDR2 FYNNEI. CDR3 protein: CASRDTGNNQPQHF. In nucleotides, the CDR3 is TGTGCCAGCAGAGACACAGGGAACAATCAGCCCCAGCATTTT.

V usage is TRBV5-1 and J usage is TRBJ2-6; D is unresolved. Germline-derived CDR1 and CDR2 are SGHRS and YFSETQ. This CDR3 region has 14 residues. Trimming shortened V by 2 bases and J by 4 bases, and 7 bases separated the two germline ends. The CDR3 coding sequence is TGCGCCAGCAGCTTCACTGGCGGGGCCAACGTCCTGACTTTC. Amino acid sequence: CASSFTGGANVLTF.

V gene TRBV20-1 combines with J gene TRBJ2-7, with D possibly TRBD2 on 7 matching bases. Trimming pared 0 bases from V and 6 bases from J, leaving 18 bases between. CDR3 length: 15 residues. The germline V gene has CDR1 DFQATT and CDR2 SNEGSKA (reference sequence). CDR3 in DNA: TGCAGTGCTAGAGATTTTGCGGGAGTGGGGGCCGAGCAGTACTTC. Residues: CSARDFAGVGAEQYF.

This chain uses TRBV4-1 with TRBJ2-3; 12 positions agree with TRBD2. The CDR3 contains 18 residues. Per germline, CDR1 MGHRA and CDR2 YSYEKL. V lost 1 base, J lost 1 base, and 6 bases stayed unmatched. The CDR3 DNA sequence: TGCGCCAGCAGCCAAGCTAGCGGGGGGGCCGGGCGCACAGATACGCAGTATTTT. This sequence encodes CASSQASGGAGRTDTQYF.

The chain recombines TRBV5-1 with TRBJ1-1; D perhaps matches TRBD1 (6 bases). The length of the CDR3 is 14 residues. In germline, CDR1 is SGHRS, CDR2 YFSETQ. Trimming left V 0 bases short and J 7 bases short, with 13 bases between. This CDR3 is CASSLGYGGGEAFF. The CDR3 coding sequence is TGCGCCAGCAGCTTGGGATATGGGGGCGGTGAAGCTTTCTTT.

The gene calls are TRBV25-1 and TRBJ1-6, with 7 bases identical to TRBD1. The CDR3 sequence is 15 residues long. CDR1 and CDR2 (germline): MGHDK, SYGVNS. Germline trimming cut 6 bases from V and 10 bases from J; bases unmatched to any gene: 12. CDR3 amino acids: CASRRQGGEGSPLHF. The CDR3 coding sequence is TGTGCCAGCAGGAGACAGGGAGGAGAGGGCTCACCCCTCCACTTT.

The gene calls are TRBV6-2 or TRBV6-3 and TRBJ1-2, with no clear D. Germline lookup yields CDR1 MNHEY and CDR2 SVGEGT. This CDR3 is built from 13 residues. Trimming cost V 0 bases and J 8 bases, with 10 bases left between them. The CDR3 region is CASSYSLERGYTF. CDR3 nucleotide sequence: TGTGCCAGCAGTTACTCGTTGGAGAGGGGCTACACCTTC.